Shown below are 16 T cell receptor beta chains from a single sample sequenced in a study of T-cell memory formation after mild COVID-19. TCRdb redid the calling of the 5' RACE reads with MiXCR, one entry per CDR3 protein. The sample includes 400,000 or so distinct CDR3 sequences, roughly 20% of them seen just once. The sequencing sample was made of PBMCs or a T cell subset sorted from them (not recorded which). These receptors all come from an adult woman who had mild COVID-19 (a few samples of this study predate the infection). Cell type and time point are not known.

In this sample, this clonotype turned up once. The rearrangement links TRBV7-6 to TRBJ2-3; D possibly corresponds to TRBD1 (5 bases). The CDR3 is 13 residues long. Per germline, CDR1 SGHVS and CDR2 FNYEAQ. Trimming removed 3 bases at V and 5 bases at J, with 9 bases between. The CDR3 region has the DNA TGTGCCAGCAGCTTTCAGGGCGAAGATACGCAGTATTTT. Its translation is CASSFQGEDTQYF.

The chain joins TRBV21-1 to TRBJ1-6. TRBV21-1 is tagged as a pseudogene. The CDR3 runs to 16 residues. CDR3 in amino acids: CASSLRSSVYNSPLHF. The CDR3 nucleotides are TGTGCCAGCAGTTTGCGGTCAAGTGTCTATAATTCACCCCTCCACTTT.

The genes are TRBV28 and TRBJ1-1, with TRBD1 matching 8 bases. The trim removed 4 bases at V and 0 bases at J, leaving 7 bases unmatched. Germline loops: CDR1 MDHEN, CDR2 SYDVKM. The CDR3 contains 16 residues. The DNA of the CDR3 is TGTGCCAGCAGTTCCGATAGGACAGGGATGAACACTGAAGCTTTCTTT. It specifies CASSSDRTGMNTEAFF.

The gene calls are TRBV6-2 or TRBV6-3 and TRBJ2-2; 15 bases map to TRBD2. CDR1 and CDR2 from the germline V gene are MNHEY and SVGEGT. The CDR3 is 19 amino acids. The trim removed 5 bases at V and 2 bases at J, leaving 9 bases unmatched. In DNA, the CDR3 is TGTGCCAGCAGTCGAACCGGGACTAGCGGGAGGTATAACACCGGGGAGCTGTTTTTT. Protein: CASSRTGTSGRYNTGELFF.

This clonotype was recorded a few times. This chain links TRBV29-1 with TRBJ2-1; D might be TRBD1 (6 bases). The germline V gene encodes CDR1 SQVTM and CDR2 ANQGSEA. The CDR3 consists of 15 residues. V was pared by 7 bases and J by 0 bases, with 16 bases between. CDR3 bases: TGCAGCGGGGAAAGACAGGAGAACTCCTACAATGAGCAGTTCTTC. This encodes CSGERQENSYNEQFF.

The chain links TRBV10-3 to TRBJ2-1, with 14 nucleotides matching TRBD2. This CDR3 has 17 amino acids. Unmatched junction bases numbered 11, after V lost 6 bases and J lost 7 bases. CDR1 and CDR2 from the germline V gene are ENHRY and SYGVKD. The CDR3 sequence is CAISNLVGLAGANEQFF. The CDR3 region has the DNA TGTGCCATCAGCAATTTAGTGGGACTAGCGGGAGCGAATGAGCAGTTCTTC.

The J gene is TRBJ1-2, the V gene TRBV6-5; the match to TRBD1 covers 7 bases. Germline CDR1 and CDR2: MNHEY and SVGAGI. Trimming removed 10 bases from V and 4 bases from J; junction bases left unmatched: 9. There are 13 residues in the CDR3. This CDR3 reads CATSWDRSYGYTF. For the CDR3, the DNA is TGTGCCACCTCGTGGGACAGAAGCTATGGCTACACCTTC.

V is TRBV3-1 and J is TRBJ2-7; TRBD2 is a possible D gene (6 bases). Germline V lookup: CDR1 LGHDT, CDR2 YNNKEL (reference sequence). Trimming left V 0 bases short and J 5 bases short, with 17 bases between. The CDR3 sequence is 16 residues long. CDR3 sequence: CASSQDRQRVAHEQYF. The CDR3, as DNA: TGTGCCAGCAGCCAAGATCGCCAGCGGGTCGCCCACGAGCAGTACTTC.

The chain is built from TRBV9 and TRBJ2-7; 10 bases are a match to TRBD2. The CDR3 is 15 residues long. Germline CDR1 SGDLS, CDR2 YYNGEE. The ends lost 0 bases at V and 6 bases at J; junction bases unmatched: 6. CDR3 coding DNA: TGTGCCAGCAGCGTAGAAGGACTAGCGGATAGCGAGCAGTACTTC. Translated: CASSVEGLADSEQYF.

This clonotype appeared a few times. The chain uses TRBV7-9 and TRBJ2-2; unclear D gene. Trimming pared 2 bases from V and 3 bases from J, leaving 7 bases between. The CDR3 extends over 14 amino acids. The germline V gene has CDR1 SEHNR and CDR2 FQNEAQ (reference sequence). The CDR3 region has the DNA TGTGCCAGCAGCTTATCCCAGTACACCGGGGAGCTGTTTTTT. Its translation is CASSLSQYTGELFF.

The CDR3 DNA reads TGCAGTGCTAGAGGAGGGTGGGGCAGCGGCTCTGGGGCCAACGTCCTGACTTTC. Amino acids: CSARGGWGSGSGANVLTF. This sequence joins TRBV20-1 and TRBJ2-6; D is possibly TRBD1 or TRBD2 (5 bases each). Germline CDR1 and CDR2: DFQATT and SNEGSKA (reference sequence). Trimming removed 1 base at V and 0 bases at J, with 16 bases between. The CDR3 has 18 residues.

The rearrangement joins TRBV7-9 to TRBJ1-1; TRBD1 is a possible D gene (5 bases). The CDR3 spans 14 residues. CDR1 is SEHNR, CDR2 FQNEAQ, per germline (reference sequence). V was cut by 2 bases and J by 5 bases, with 12 bases left in between. CDR3 residues: CASSLWGDETEAFF. The CDR3, as DNA: TGTGCCAGCAGCTTATGGGGGGATGAGACTGAAGCTTTCTTT. Full variable domain (missing parts from reference TRBV7-9 and TRBJ1-1): DTGVSQNPRHKITKRGQNVTFRCDPISEHNRLYWYRQTLGQGPEFLTYFQNEAQLEKSRLLSDRFSAERPKGSFSTLEIQRTEQGDSAMYLCASSLWGDETEAFFGQGTRLTVV.

The chain couples TRBV4-1 to TRBJ2-7, with 8 bases fitting TRBD1. CDR3 length equals 17 residues. With 2 bases clipped from V and 1 base from J, the junction kept 10 bases outside the gene matches. CDR1 is MGHRA, CDR2 YSYEKL, per germline. The CDR3 spells CASSQLGIRDRSYEQYF. The CDR3 DNA reads as TGCGCCAGCAGCCAACTCGGAATCCGGGACAGGTCCTACGAGCAGTACTTC.

This clonotype was seen more than once but under ten times. This chain joins TRBV19 and TRBJ2-2; D is possibly TRBD2 (5 bases). CDR1 and CDR2 from the germline V gene are LNHDA and SQIVND (reference sequence). V was cut by 8 bases and J by 0 bases, with 10 bases left in between. The CDR3 has 14 amino acids. DNA of the CDR3: TGTGCCAGTCGACCCGGGACGAACACCGGGGAGCTGTTTTTT. Encoded protein: CASRPGTNTGELFF.

This clonotype was detected only a few times. The V and J genes are TRBV30 and TRBJ1-5; 8 nucleotides align to TRBD1. With 0 bases clipped from V and 4 bases from J, the junction kept 5 bases outside the gene matches. The CDR3 has 15 residues. Germline CDR1 GTSNPN, CDR2 SVGIG (reference sequence). This CDR3 reads CAWSVGQGRNQPQHF. The CDR3 DNA follows: TGTGCCTGGAGTGTAGGACAGGGCAGGAATCAGCCCCAGCATTTT.

This clonotype was observed many times. V gene TRBV12-3 or TRBV12-4 combines with J gene TRBJ1-1; D is undetermined. V gave up 5 bases and J gave up 3 bases, with 10 bases separating them. The CDR3 spans 13 residues. This CDR3 reads CASSARQDTEAFF. The CDR3 DNA follows: TGTGCCAGCAGTGCCCGACAAGACACTGAAGCTTTCTTT.